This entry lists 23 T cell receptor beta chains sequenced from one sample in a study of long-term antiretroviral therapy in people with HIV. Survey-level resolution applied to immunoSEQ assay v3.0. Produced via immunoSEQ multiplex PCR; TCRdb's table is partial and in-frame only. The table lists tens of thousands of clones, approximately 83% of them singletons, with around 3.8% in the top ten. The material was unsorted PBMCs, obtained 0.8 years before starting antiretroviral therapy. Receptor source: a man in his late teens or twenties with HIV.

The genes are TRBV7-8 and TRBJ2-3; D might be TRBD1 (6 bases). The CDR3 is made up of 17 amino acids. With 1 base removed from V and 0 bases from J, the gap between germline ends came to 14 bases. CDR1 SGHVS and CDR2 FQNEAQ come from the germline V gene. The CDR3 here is CASSLVRGGRSTDTQYF. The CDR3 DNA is TGTGCCAGCAGCTTAGTTCGTGGGGGCCGAAGCACAGATACGCAGTATTTT.

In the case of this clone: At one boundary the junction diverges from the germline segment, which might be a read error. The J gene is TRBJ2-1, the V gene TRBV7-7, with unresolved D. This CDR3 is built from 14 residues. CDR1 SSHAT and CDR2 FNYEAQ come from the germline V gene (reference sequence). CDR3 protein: CASSLAETYNEQFF. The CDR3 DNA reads TGTGCTAGCAGCTTGGCGGAAACCTACAATGAGCAGTTCTTC.

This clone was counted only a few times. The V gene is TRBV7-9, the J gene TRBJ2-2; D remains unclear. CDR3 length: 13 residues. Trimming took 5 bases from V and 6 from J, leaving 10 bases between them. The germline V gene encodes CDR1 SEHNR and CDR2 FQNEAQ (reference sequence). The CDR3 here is CASSADWAGELFF. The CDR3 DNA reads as TGTGCCAGCAGCGCCGACTGGGCCGGGGAGCTGTTTTTT.

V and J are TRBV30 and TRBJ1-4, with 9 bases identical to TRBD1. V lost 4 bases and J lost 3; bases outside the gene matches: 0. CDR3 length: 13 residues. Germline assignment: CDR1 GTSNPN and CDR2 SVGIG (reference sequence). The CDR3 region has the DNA TGTGCCTGGAACAGGGGGCCTAATGAAAAACTGTTTTTT. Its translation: CAWNRGPNEKLFF.

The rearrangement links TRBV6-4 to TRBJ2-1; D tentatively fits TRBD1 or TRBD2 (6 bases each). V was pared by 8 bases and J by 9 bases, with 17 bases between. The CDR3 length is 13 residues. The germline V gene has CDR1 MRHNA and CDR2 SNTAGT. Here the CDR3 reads CASQGEGGIEQFF. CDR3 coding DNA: TGTGCCAGCCAAGGAGAGGGGGGAATTGAGCAGTTCTTC.

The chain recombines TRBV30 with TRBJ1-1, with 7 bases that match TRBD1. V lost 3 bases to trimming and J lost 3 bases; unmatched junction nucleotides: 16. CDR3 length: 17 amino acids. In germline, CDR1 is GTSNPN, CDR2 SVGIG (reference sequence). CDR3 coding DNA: TGTGCCTGGAGAGGAGCCAGCGGGACAGCAGAGTACACTGAAGCTTTCTTT. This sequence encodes CAWRGASGTAEYTEAFF.

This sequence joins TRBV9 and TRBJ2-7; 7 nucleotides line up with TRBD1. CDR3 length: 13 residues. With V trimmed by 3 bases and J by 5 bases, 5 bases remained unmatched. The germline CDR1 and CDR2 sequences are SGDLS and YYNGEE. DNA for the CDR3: TGTGCCAGCAGCGCCCGACAGGGTAACGAGCAGTACTTC. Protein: CASSARQGNEQYF.

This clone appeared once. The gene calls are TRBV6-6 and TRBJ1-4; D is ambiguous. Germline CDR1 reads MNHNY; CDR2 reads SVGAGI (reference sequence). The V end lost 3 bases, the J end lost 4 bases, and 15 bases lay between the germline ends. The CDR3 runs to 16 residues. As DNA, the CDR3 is TGTGCCAGCAGTTATATGGGTGAGCAGAATAATGAAAAACTGTTTTTT. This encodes CASSYMGEQNNEKLFF.

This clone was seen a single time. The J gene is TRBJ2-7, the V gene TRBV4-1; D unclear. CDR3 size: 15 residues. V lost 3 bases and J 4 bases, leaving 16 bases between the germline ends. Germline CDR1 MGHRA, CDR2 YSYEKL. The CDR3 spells CASSHQDVPGYEQYF. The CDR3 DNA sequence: TGCGCCAGCAGCCACCAAGACGTCCCCGGGTACGAGCAGTACTTC.

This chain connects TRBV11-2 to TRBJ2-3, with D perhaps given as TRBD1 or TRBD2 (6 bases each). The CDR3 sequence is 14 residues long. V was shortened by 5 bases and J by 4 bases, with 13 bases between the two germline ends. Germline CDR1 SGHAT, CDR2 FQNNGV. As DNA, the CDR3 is TGTGCCAGCAGCCAAAGGGGGGTAGCAGATACGCAGTATTTT. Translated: CASSQRGVADTQYF.

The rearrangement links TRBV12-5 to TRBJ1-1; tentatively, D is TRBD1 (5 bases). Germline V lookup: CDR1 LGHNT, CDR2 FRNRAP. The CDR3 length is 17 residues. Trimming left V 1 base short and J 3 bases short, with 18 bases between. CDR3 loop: CASGLGLLRGGDTEAFF. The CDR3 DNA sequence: TGTGCTAGTGGTTTGGGGCTCTTAAGGGGAGGAGACACTGAAGCTTTCTTT. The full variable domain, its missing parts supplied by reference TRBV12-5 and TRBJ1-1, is DARVTQTPRHKVTEMGQEVTMRCQPILGHNTVFWYRQTMMQGLELLAYFRNRAPLDDSGMPKDRFSAEMPDATLATLKIQPSEPRDSAVYFCASGLGLLRGGDTEAFFGQGTRLTVV.

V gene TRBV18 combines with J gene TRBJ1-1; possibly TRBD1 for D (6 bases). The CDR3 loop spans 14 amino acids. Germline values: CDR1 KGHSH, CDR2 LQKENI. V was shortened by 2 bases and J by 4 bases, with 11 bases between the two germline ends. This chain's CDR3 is CASSPGKGGTEAFF. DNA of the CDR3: TGTGCCAGCTCACCAGGCAAGGGGGGCACTGAAGCTTTCTTT.

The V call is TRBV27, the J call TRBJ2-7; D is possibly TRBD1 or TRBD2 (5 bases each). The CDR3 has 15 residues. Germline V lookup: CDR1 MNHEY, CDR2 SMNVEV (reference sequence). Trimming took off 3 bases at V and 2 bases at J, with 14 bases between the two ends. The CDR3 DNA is TGTGCCAGCAGTTTGAGGGGCCCCAACCCCTACGAGCAGTACTTC. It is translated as CASSLRGPNPYEQYF.

The CDR3 loop reads CASSLEVDRRGYTF. CDR3 DNA: TGCGCCAGCAGCTTGGAGGTGGACAGAAGGGGCTACACCTTC. V usage is TRBV5-1 and J usage is TRBJ1-2; D might be TRBD1 (6 bases). This CDR3 has 14 amino acids. V gave up 0 bases and J gave up 8 bases, with 14 bases separating them. Germline lookup yields CDR1 SGHRS and CDR2 YFSETQ.

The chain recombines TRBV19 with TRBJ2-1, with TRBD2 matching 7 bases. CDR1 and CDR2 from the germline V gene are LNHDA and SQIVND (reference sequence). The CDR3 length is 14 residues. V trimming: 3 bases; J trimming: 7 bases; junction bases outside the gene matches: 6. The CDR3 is CASSIPEGGNEQFF. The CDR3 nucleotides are TGTGCCAGTAGTATCCCAGAGGGAGGGAATGAGCAGTTCTTC.

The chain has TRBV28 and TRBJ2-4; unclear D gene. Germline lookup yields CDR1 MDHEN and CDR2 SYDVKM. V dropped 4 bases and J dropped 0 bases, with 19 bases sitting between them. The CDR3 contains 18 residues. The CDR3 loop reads CASSSISQNTLAKNIQYF. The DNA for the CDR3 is TGTGCCAGCAGTTCGATATCACAGAACACCCTAGCCAAAAACATTCAGTACTTC.

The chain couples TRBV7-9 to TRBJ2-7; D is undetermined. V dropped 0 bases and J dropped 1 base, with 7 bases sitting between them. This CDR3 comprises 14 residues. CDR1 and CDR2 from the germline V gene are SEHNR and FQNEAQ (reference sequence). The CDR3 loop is CASSLAPDSYEQYF. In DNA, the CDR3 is TGTGCCAGCAGCTTAGCTCCCGATTCCTACGAGCAGTACTTC.

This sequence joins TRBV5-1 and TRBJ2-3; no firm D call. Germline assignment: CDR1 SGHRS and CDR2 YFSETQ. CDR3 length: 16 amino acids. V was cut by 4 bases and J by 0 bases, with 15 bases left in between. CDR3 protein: CASSPRRTSSTDTQYF. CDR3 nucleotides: TGCGCCAGCAGCCCTCGAAGGACCTCTAGCACAGATACGCAGTATTTT. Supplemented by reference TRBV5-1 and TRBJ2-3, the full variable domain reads KAGVTQTPRYLIKTRGQQVTLSCSPISGHRSVSWYQQTPGQGLQFLFEYFSETQRNKGNFPGRFSGRQFSNSRSEMNVSTLELGDSALYLCASSPRRTSSTDTQYFGPGTRLTVL.

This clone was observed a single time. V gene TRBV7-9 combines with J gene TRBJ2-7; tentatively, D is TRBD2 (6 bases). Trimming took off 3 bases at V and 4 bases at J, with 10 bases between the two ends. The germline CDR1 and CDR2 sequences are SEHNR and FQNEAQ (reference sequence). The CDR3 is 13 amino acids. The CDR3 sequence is CASSFGGTYEQYF. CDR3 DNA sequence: TGTGCCAGCAGCTTCGGCGGGACTTACGAGCAGTACTTC.

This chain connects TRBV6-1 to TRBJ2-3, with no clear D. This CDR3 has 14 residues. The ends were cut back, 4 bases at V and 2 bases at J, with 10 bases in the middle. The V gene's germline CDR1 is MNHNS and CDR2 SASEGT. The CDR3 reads CASSVEGLTDTQYF. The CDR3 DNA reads TGTGCCAGCAGTGTTGAAGGGCTCACAGATACGCAGTATTTT.

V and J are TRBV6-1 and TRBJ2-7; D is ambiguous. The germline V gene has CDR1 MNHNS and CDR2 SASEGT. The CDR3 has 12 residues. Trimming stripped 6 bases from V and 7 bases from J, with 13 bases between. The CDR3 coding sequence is TGTGCCAGCAGGGGCAGATTGGAGGAGCAGTACTTC. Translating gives CASRGRLEEQYF.

Written as DNA, the CDR3 is TGTGCCAGTAGTATCCGGAGACTAGCGGGGTACAATGAGCAGTTCTTC. This translates into CASSIRRLAGYNEQFF. This chain joins TRBV19 and TRBJ2-1, with 11 bases that match TRBD2. The CDR3 extends over 16 amino acids. V shed 3 bases and J 4 bases; nucleotides not matched to a gene: 5. CDR1 is LNHDA, CDR2 SQIVND, per germline (reference sequence).

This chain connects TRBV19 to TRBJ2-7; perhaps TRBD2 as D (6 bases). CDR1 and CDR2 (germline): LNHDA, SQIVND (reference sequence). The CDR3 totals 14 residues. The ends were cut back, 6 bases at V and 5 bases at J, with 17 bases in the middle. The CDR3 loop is CASRQGGGINEQYF. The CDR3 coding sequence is TGTGCCAGTAGACAAGGAGGAGGGATCAACGAGCAGTACTTC.